The clone carrying this T cell receptor (beta chain) turned up a few times. The antigen is unknown. These data are taken from a study of identical twins' blood T cells. Findings and limits, study-wide: Each donor's most abundant TCRbeta clonotypes shared more CDR3 sequences with her twin than unrelated donors.

The CDR3 is 12 amino acids. CDR1 is DFQATT and CDR2 is SNEGSKA in the germline V gene (reference sequence). V gave up 5 bases and J gave up 4 bases; unmatched junction bases: 0. Libraries were made from RNA as TCR cDNA, using a modified protocol. TCRdb passed the 5' RACE reads through MiXCR, listing each CDR3 protein once. The sample lists a few hundred thousand distinct CDR3 sequences, roughly 31% occurring once. The sequence came from a woman aged 18-49 years in good health. Source material: PBMCs. The V gene is TRBV20-1, the J gene TRBJ1-2; 11 nucleotides agree with TRBD1. The CDR3 loop reads CSAGQGAYGYTF. CDR3 in DNA: TGCAGTGCTGGACAGGGGGCCTATGGCTACACCTTC.